This TCR beta chain was captured in a study of T cells and Merkel cell carcinoma outcomes (dated by TCRdb to the early 2020s). Regarding the complete study: In patients with Merkel cell carcinoma, researchers looked at whether the T-cell repertoire of the tumor, along with T-cell density, could predict clinical outcome.

Sequences LGHNA (CDR1) and YSLEER (CDR2) are obtained from the germline V gene. The CDR3 goes from the cysteine to the phenylalanine over 18 residues. Only the CDR3 DNA stays, 54 bases, in frame from base 1. V trim: 1 base; J trim: 2 bases; unmatched bases: 8. Overall study outcomes, separate from this receptor: The combination of T-cell repertoire features and T-cell density was reported to predict clinical outcomes in patients with Merkel cell carcinoma.

As for this clone: Its antigen is currently not known. No per-base quality is available; no much larger clone lies one base away.

Samples came from patients with Merkel cell carcinoma. The protocol used for the library was the immunoSEQ multiplex PCR assay. TCRdb re-hosts the immuneACCESS table, in-frame sequences only. Its copies lack some clones; in the studies checked, an unresolved V gene accounts for under half of them, and the cause for the rest is not known. Counted in this sample were thousands of clones; about 79% of them appeared once. The top ten constitute 16% of the sample. Sequenced material: tumor tissue from Merkel cell carcinoma. The clonotype comes from a human donor with Merkel cell carcinoma. The rearranged chain carries TRBV4-3 and TRBJ1-1; 12 middle bases align to TRBD1. The CDR3 protein sequence reads: CASSQGTGQGARNTEAFF. The DNA is as follows: TGCGCCAGCAGCCAAGGTACGGGACAGGGGGCTAGAAACACTGAAGCTTTCTTT.